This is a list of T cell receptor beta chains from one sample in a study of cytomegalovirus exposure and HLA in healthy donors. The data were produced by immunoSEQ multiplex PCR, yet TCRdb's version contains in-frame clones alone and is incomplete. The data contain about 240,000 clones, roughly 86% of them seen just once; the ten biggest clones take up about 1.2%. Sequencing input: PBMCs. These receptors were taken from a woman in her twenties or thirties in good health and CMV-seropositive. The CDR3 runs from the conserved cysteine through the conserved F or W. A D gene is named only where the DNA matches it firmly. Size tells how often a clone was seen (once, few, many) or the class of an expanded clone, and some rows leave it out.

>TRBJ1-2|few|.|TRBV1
TGCACCAGCAGCCCCTCGGACAGGATCGGCTATGGCTACACCTTC
CTSSPSDRIGYGYTF
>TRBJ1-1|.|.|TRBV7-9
TGTGCCAGCAGCTTCACTGATGAAGCTTTCTTT
CASSFTDEAFF
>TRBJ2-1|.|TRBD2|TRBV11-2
TGTGCCAGCAGCTTACTAAGCGGGGCCTACAATGAGCAGTTCTTC
CASSLLSGAYNEQFF
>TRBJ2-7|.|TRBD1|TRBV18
TGTGCCAGCTCACCATCGACAGGGGGGTCCTACGAGCAGTACTTC
CASSPSTGGSYEQYF
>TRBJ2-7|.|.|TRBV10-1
TGCGCCAGCAGTCCGGGGCCCGGGGGCTACGAGCAGTACTTC
CASSPGPGGYEQYF
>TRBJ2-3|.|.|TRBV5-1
TGCGCCAGCAGCTTAGCTACGGATACGCAGTATTTT
CASSLATDTQYF
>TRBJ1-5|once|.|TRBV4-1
TGCGCCAGCAGCCAAGCTCTAACGGGTGTTCAGCCCCAGCATTTT
CASSQALTGVQPQHF
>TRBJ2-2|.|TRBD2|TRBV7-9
TGTGCCAGCAGCTTTGTTCTAGCGGGGGACACCGGGGAGCTGTTTTTT
CASSFVLAGDTGELFF
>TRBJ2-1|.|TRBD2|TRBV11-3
TGTGCCAGCAGCGCAAGACTAGCCGATGAGCAGTTCTTC
CASSARLADEQFF
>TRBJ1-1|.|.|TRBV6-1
TGTGCCAGCAGTGAACCCGCGGACTACACTGAAGCTTTCTTT
CASSEPADYTEAFF
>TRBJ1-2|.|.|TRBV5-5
TGTGCCAGCAGTTCAACCGGGTCCCCCTACTATGGCTACACCTTC
CASSSTGSPYYGYTF
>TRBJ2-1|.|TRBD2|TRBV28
TGTGCCAGTTCGGGGGGACCCCCAACCGTCAATGAGCAGTTCTTC
CASSGGPPTVNEQFF
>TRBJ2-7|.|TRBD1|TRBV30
TGTGCCTGGAGAAGGGACAGTACTATTTACGAGCAGTACTTC
CAWRRDSTIYEQYF
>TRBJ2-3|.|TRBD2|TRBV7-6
TGTGCCAGCAGGGCGGGAGGTAGCACAGATACGCAGTATTTT
CASRAGGSTDTQYF
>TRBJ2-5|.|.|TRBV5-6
TGTGCCAGCAGCTTGCGGTTGGAGACCCAGTACTTC
CASSLRLETQYF
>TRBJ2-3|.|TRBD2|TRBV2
TGTGCCAGCAGTGAAAGGCTAGCGGGAGATACGCAGTATTTT
CASSERLAGDTQYF
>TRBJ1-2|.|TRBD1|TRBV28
TGTGCCAGCAGTACCAACTCCGGGACAGGGAGAGGCTACACCTTC
CASSTNSGTGRGYTF
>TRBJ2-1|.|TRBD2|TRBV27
TGTGCCACCTCCTGGGGGGCGGCTAGCGGGAGGCAACACAATGAGCAGTTCTTC
CATSWGAASGRQHNEQFF
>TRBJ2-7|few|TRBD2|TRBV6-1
TGTGCCAGCACGGAACTAGCGGGAGCTTCCTACGAGCAGTACTTC
CASTELAGASYEQYF
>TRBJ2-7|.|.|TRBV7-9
TGTGCCAGCAGCTCCGTGACAGTCGCCTACGAGCAGTACTTC
CASSSVTVAYEQYF
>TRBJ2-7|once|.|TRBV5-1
TGCGCCAGCAGCTTGGCAATAGGGGAAACCTACGAGCAGTACTTC
CASSLAIGETYEQYF
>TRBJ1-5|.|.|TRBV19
TGTGCCAGTAGTATACTTGGAGGTCAACAGCCCCAGCATTTT
CASSILGGQQPQHF
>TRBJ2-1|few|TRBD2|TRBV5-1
TGCGCCAGCAGCTTGCCCGGGACTAGCGGGAGTCATGAGCAGTTCTTC
CASSLPGTSGSHEQFF
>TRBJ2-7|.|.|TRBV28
TGTGCCAGCTCCTTGGGGGCTTTGGACGACGAGCAGTACTTC
CASSLGALDDEQYF
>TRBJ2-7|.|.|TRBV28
TGTGCCAGCAGTTTGCCACTGCCGACTTCTTACGAGCAGTACTTC
CASSLPLPTSYEQYF
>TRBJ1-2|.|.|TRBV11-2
TGTGCCAGCAGCTTAAGGGGTCTTGAAGGCTACACCTTC
CASSLRGLEGYTF
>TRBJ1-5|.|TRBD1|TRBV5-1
TGCGCCAGCAGCTTGGACCCGGACAGGGAGCATCAGCCCCAGCATTTT
CASSLDPDREHQPQHF
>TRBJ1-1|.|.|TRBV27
TGTGCCAGCAGTTTTGGGAGTCCGAACACTGAAGCTTTCTTT
CASSFGSPNTEAFF
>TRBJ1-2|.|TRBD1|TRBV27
TGTGCCAGCAGTCTTAGACAGGGAGCTGGCTACACCTTC
CASSLRQGAGYTF
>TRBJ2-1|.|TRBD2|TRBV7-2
TGTGCCAGCAGCTTCTCCGGGACTAGCGGAGAGCAGTTCTTC
CASSFSGTSGEQFF
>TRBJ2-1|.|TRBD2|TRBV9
TGTGCCAGCAGCGTAGGAGTGGGAGGGCCATGGAATGAGCAGTTCTTC
CASSVGVGGPWNEQFF
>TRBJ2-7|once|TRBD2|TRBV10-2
TGCGCCAGCAGGTCGCTAGCGGGACCCAAGACACCAGGCTTCGAGCAGTACTTC
CASRSLAGPKTPGFEQYF
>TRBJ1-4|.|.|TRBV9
TGTGCCAGCAGCCCCCGGACGGGAGCAACTAATGAAAAACTGTTTTTT
CASSPRTGATNEKLFF
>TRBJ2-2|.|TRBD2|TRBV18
TGTGCCAGCTCACCAGACTACGGACTAGCGGGAGGGCCAGGCACCGGGGAGCTGTTTTTT
CASSPDYGLAGGPGTGELFF
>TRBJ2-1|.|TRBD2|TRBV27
TGTGCCAGCAGTTTATCGAATCCGGGACTAGCCAATGAGCAGTTCTTC
CASSLSNPGLANEQFF
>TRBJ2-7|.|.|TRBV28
TGTGCCAGCAGAAAAGGGGGAGTTGACGGCGAGCAGTACTTC
CASRKGGVDGEQYF
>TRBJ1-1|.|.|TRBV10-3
TGTGCCATCAGCGGAGGGACGGACACTGAAGCTTTCTTT
CAISGGTDTEAFF
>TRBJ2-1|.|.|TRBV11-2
TGTGCCAGCAGCTTCCCAGGGGCCACCTACAATGAGCAGTTCTTC
CASSFPGATYNEQFF
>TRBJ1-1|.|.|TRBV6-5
TGTGCCAGCGGGAAACAGGGTCTAGCTTTCTTT
CASGKQGLAFF
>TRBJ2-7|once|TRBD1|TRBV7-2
TGTGCCAGCAGCCCAATCGGGACAGATAGATACGAGCAGTACTTC
CASSPIGTDRYEQYF
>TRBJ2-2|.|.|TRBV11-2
TGTGCCAGCAGCTTAGGAGGGAGGGGGACCCCGAACACCGGGGAGCTGTTTTTT
CASSLGGRGTPNTGELFF
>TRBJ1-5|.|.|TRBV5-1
TGCGCCAGCAGCTTTTTCCCAGGGGCCGCCCAGCCCCAGCATTTT
CASSFFPGAAQPQHF
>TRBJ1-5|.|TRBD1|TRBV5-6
TGTGCCAGCAGCTTAGGGACAGGGTCTAGCAATCAGCCCCAGCATTTT
CASSLGTGSSNQPQHF
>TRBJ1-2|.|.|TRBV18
TGTGCCAGCTCACCTAATGACAGCTATGGCTACACCTTC
CASSPNDSYGYTF
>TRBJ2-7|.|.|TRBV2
TGTGCCAGCAATGCGGAATACTCCTACGAGCAGTACTTC
CASNAEYSYEQYF
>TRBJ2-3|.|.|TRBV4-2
TGTGCCAGCAGCCTCCGACTATCGGATACGCAGTATTTT
CASSLRLSDTQYF
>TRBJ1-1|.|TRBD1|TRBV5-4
TGTGCCAGCAGGCCTTGGACAGGCGCGAACACTGAAGCTTTCTTT
CASRPWTGANTEAFF
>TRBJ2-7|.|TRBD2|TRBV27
TGTGCCAGCAGTTTTTTTAGCGGGACCTCCTACGAGCAGTACTTC
CASSFFSGTSYEQYF
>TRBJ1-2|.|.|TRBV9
TGTGCCAGCAGCTCCGCCACAGGGCCGAGGGACTATGGCTACACCTTC
CASSSATGPRDYGYTF
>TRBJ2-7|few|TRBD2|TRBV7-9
TGTGCCAGCAGTCCTACCCCATCACTAGCGATAGCCTACGAGCAGTACTTC
CASSPTPSLAIAYEQYF
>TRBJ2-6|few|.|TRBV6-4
TGTGCCAGCAGTGAGTCAGGGGCTGGGGCCAACGTCCTGACTTTC
CASSESGAGANVLTF
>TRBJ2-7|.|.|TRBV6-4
TGTGCCAGCAGGGATAACTCTAGCGAGGAGGACTACGAGCAGTACTTC
CASRDNSSEEDYEQYF
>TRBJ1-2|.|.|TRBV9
TGTGCCAGCAGCGTAGGTGCATCGCAGTATGGCTACACCTTC
CASSVGASQYGYTF
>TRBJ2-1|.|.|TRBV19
TGTGCCAGTAGGGCATCACATTCCTACAATGAGCAGTTCTTC
CASRASHSYNEQFF